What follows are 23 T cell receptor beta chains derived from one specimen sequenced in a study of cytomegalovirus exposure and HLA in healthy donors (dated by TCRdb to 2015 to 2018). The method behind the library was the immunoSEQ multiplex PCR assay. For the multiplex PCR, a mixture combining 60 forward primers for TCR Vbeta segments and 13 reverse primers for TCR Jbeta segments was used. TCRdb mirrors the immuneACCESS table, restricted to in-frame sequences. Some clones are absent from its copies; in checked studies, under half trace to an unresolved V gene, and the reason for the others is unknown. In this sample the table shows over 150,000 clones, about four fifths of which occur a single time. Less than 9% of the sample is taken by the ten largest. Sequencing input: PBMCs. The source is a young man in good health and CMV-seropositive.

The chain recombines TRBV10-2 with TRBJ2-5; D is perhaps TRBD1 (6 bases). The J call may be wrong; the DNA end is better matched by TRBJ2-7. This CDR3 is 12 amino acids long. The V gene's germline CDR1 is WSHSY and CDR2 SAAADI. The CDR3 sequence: CASTTGKSEQYF. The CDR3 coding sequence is TGCGCCAGCACGACAGGTAAAAGCGAGCAGTACTTC.

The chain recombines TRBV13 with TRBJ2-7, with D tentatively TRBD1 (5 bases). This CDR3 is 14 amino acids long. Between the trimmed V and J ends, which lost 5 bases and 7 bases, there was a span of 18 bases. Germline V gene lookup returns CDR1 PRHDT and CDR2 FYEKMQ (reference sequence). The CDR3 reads CASSPTIGAWEQYF. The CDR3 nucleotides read TGTGCCAGCAGCCCCACGATTGGGGCTTGGGAGCAGTACTTC.

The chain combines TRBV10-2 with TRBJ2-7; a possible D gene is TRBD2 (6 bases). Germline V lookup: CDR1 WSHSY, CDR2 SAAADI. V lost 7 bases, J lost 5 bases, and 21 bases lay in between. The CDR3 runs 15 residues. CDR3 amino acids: CASTWLATDKDEQYF. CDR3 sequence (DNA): TGCGCCAGCACGTGGCTAGCGACCGATAAAGACGAGCAGTACTTC.

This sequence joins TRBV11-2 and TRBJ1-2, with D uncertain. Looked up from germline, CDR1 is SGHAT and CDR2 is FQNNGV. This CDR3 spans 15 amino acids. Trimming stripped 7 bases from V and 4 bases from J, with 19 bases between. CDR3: CASTRRGAGSYGYTF. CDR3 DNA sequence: TGTGCCAGCACCCGGCGGGGAGCGGGAAGCTATGGCTACACCTTC.

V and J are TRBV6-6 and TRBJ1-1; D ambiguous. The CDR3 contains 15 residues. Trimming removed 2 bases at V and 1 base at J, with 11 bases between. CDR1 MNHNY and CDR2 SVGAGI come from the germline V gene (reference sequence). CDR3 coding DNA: TGTGCCAGCAGTTACCGCGAGGGTCGGAACACTGAAGCTTTCTTT. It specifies CASSYREGRNTEAFF.

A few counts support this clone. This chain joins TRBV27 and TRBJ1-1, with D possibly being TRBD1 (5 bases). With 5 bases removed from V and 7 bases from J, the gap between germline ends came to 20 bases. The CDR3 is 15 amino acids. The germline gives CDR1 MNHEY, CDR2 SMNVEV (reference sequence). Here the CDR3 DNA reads TGTGCCAGCAGTCCCAGTCGTGGGGCCCCCTTTGAAGCTTTCTTT. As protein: CASSPSRGAPFEAFF.

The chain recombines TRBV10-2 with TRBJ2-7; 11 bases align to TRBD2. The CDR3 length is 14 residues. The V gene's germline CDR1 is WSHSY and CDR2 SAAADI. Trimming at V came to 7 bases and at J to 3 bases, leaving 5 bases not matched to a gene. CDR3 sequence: CASTLSGGVYEQYF. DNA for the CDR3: TGCGCCAGCACCCTTAGCGGGGGGGTCTACGAGCAGTACTTC.

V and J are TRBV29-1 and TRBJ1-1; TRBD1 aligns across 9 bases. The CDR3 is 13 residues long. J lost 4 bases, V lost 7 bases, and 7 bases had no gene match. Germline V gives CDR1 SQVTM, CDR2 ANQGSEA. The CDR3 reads CSATGTGSTEAFF. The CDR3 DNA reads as TGCAGCGCAACCGGGACAGGGAGCACTGAAGCTTTCTTT.

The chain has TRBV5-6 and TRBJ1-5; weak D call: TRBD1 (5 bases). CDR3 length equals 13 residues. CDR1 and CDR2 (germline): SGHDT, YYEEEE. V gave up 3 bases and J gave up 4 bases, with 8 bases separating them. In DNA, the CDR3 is TGTGCCAGCAGCTGGGGGGGGAATCAGCCCCAGCATTTT. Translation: CASSWGGNQPQHF.

The CDR3 DNA is TGTGCCATCGACCGAGGGGGAGTAACCTACAATGAGCAGTTCTTC. Amino acid sequence: CAIDRGGVTYNEQFF. The V gene is TRBV6-1, the J gene TRBJ2-1; D is perhaps TRBD1 (6 bases). V was clipped by 10 bases and J by 2 bases, with 18 bases between them. From germline, CDR1 is MNHNS and CDR2 SASEGT. The CDR3 covers 15 residues.

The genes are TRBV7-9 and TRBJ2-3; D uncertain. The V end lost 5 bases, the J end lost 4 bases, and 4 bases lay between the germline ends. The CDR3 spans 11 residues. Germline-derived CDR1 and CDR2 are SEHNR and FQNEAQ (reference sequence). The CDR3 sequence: CASSLSDTQYF. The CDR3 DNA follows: TGTGCCAGCAGCCTCTCAGATACGCAGTATTTT.

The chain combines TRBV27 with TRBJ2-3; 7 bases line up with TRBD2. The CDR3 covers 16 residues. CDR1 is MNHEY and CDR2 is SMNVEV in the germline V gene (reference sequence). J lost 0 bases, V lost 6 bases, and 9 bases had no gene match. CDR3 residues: CASRRRLASSTDTQYF. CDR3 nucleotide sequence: TGTGCCAGCAGACGTAGACTAGCTTCTAGCACAGATACGCAGTATTTT.

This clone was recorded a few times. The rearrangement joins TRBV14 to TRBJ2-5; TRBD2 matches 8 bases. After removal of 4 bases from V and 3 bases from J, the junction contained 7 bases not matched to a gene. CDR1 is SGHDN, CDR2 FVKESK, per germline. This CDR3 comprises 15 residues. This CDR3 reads CASSPGLAWEETQYF. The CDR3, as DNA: TGTGCCAGCAGCCCTGGACTAGCTTGGGAAGAGACCCAGTACTTC.

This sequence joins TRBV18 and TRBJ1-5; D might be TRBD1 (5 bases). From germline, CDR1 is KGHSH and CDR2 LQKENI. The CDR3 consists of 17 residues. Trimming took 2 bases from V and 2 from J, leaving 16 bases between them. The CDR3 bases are TGTGCCAGCTCACCAGGGATGGGCGGGGGAGGCAATCAGCCCCAGCATTTT. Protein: CASSPGMGGGGNQPQHF.

The CDR3 DNA reads as TGCAGCGTTGTGGGGGGGGGTGGCTACACCTTC. Its translation: CSVVGGGGYTF. This chain links TRBV29-1 with TRBJ1-2, with D possibly being TRBD1 (5 bases). Germline V CDR1 and CDR2: SQVTM, ANQGSEA. Trimming removed 4 bases from V and 7 bases from J, with 10 bases in between. The CDR3 consists of 11 residues.

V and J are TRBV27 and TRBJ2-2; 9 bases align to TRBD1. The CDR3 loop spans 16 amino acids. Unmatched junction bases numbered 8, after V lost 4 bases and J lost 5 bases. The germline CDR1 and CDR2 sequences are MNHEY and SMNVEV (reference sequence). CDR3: CASSSYRGRRTGELFF. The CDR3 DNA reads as TGTGCCAGCAGTTCTTACAGGGGGCGCAGGACCGGGGAGCTGTTTTTT.

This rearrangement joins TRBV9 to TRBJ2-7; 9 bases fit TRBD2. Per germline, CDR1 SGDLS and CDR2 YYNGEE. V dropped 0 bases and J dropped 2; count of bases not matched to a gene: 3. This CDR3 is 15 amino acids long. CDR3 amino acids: CASSVGSGRTYEQYF. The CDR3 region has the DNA TGTGCCAGCAGCGTAGGTAGCGGGAGAACCTACGAGCAGTACTTC.

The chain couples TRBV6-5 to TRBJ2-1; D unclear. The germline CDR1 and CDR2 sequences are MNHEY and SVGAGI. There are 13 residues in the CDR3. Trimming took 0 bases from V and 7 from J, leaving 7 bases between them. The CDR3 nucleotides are TGTGCCAGCAGTTACTCAGACTTAAATGAGCAGTTCTTC. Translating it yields CASSYSDLNEQFF.

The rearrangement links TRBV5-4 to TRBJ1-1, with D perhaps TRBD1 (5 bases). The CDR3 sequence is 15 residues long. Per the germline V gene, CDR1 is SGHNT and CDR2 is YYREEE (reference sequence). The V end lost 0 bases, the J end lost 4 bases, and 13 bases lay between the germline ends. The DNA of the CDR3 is TGTGCCAGCAGCTTGGAGTCTTCAGGGCCCACTGAAGCTTTCTTT. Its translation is CASSLESSGPTEAFF. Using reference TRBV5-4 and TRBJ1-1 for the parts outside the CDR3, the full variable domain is ETGVTQSPTHLIKTRGQQVTLRCSSQSGHNTVSWYQQALGQGPQFIFQYYREEENGRGNFPPRFSGLQFPNYSSELNVNALELDDSALYLCASSLESSGPTEAFFGQGTRLTVV.

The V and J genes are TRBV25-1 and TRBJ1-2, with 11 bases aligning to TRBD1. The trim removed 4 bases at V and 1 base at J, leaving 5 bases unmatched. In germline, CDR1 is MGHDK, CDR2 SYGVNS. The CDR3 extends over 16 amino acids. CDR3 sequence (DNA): TGTGCCAGCAGTGGGACAGGGGGCAAGGGTAACTATGGCTACACCTTC. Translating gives CASSGTGGKGNYGYTF.

The DNA of the CDR3 is TGCGCCAGCAGCTTCGGACAGATCTCCTACGAGCAGTACTTC. It translates to CASSFGQISYEQYF. V gene TRBV5-1 combines with J gene TRBJ2-7, with a possible D match to TRBD1 (6 bases). V was clipped by 2 bases and J by 0 bases, with 9 bases between them. Germline V lookup: CDR1 SGHRS, CDR2 YFSETQ. This CDR3 spans 14 amino acids.

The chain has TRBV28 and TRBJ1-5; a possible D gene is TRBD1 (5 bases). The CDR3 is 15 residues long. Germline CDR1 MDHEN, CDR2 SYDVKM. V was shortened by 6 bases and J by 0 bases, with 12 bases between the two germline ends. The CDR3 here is CASRETGYSNQPQHF. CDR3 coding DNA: TGTGCCAGCAGGGAAACAGGATATAGCAATCAGCCCCAGCATTTT. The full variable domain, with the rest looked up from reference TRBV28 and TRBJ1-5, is DVKVTQSSRYLVKRTGEKVFLECVQDMDHENMFWYRQDPGLGLRLIYFSYDVKMKEKGDIPEGYSVSREKKERFSLILESASTNQTSMYLCASRETGYSNQPQHFGDGTRLSIL.

The CDR3 here is CASSQIRNQPQHF. CDR3 in DNA: TGTGCCAGCAGCCAGATACGCAATCAGCCCCAGCATTTT. V gene TRBV7-2 combines with J gene TRBJ1-5; D unresolved. Trimming left V 5 bases short and J 2 bases short, with 7 bases between. Per germline, CDR1 SGHTA and CDR2 FQGNSA. This CDR3 comprises 13 residues.